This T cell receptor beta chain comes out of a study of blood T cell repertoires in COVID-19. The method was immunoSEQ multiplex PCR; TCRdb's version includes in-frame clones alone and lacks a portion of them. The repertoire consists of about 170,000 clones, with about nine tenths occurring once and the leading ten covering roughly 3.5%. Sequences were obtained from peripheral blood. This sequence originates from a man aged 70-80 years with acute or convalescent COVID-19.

The CDR3 DNA follows: TGTGCCAGTAGTATCGTAGCGGGAGACAGGCGGAATGAGCAGTTCTTC. Its protein product is CASSIVAGDRRNEQFF. The V gene is TRBV19, the J gene TRBJ2-1, with 9 bases identical to TRBD2. Germline CDR1 and CDR2: LNHDA and SQIVND (reference sequence). V trimming: 3 bases; J trimming: 7 bases; junction bases outside the gene matches: 10. There are 16 residues in the CDR3.